These 2 T cell receptor beta chains came from one sample sequenced in a study of blood T cell repertoires in COVID-19. Here immunoSEQ multiplex PCR was the method, and the copy in TCRdb shows in-frame clones only, minus some. The data show 300,000 to 450,000 clones, roughly 80% seen once. Sequences were obtained from peripheral blood. These receptors all stem from a human donor with acute or convalescent COVID-19. The donor label of this sample is uncertain.

V usage is TRBV2 and J usage is TRBJ2-2, with TRBD1 matching 9 bases. The CDR3 spans 19 residues. V lost 6 bases to trimming and J lost 0 bases; unmatched junction nucleotides: 14. Germline assignment: CDR1 SNHLY and CDR2 FYNNEI. This chain's CDR3 is CASSEDRGGPFANTGELFF. In nucleotides, the CDR3 is TGTGCCAGCAGCGAGGACAGGGGAGGCCCGTTCGCGAACACCGGGGAGCTGTTTTTT.

CDR3: CASNMGGGELFF. The CDR3 bases are TGTGCCAGCAACATGGGGGGCGGGGAGCTGTTTTTT. This chain joins TRBV27 and TRBJ2-2; D may be TRBD2 (6 bases). Trimming removed 7 bases from V and 7 bases from J, with 10 bases in between. Germline lookup yields CDR1 MNHEY and CDR2 SMNVEV (reference sequence). The CDR3 totals 12 residues.